The sequence of this TCR beta chain was determined in a study of T-cell memory formation after mild COVID-19 (dated by TCRdb to 2020 to 2022). Describing the broader study: TCR sequence clusters from the two donors were found to be largely donor specific. In a couple of donors, T-cell clones that expanded and contracted after mild COVID-19 were tracked by sequencing TCRalpha and TCRbeta repertoires over time. The cohort was made up of two young adult volunteers, one female and one male, who were previously healthy.

The sequencer listed for this sample is Illumina NovaSeq 6000. TCRalpha and TCRbeta cDNA libraries were constructed by 5'RACE with constant-segment primers, with sample barcodes and unique molecular identifiers being introduced. RNA was extracted from every sample with Trizol reagent. The libraries were amplified in two PCR steps, and the second step added a second sample barcode and Illumina TruSeq adapters. Sequencing of the libraries was done on an Illumina NovaSeq, producing 2 x 150 bp paired-end reads. Per the source publication's procedure: The reads were demultiplexed and collapsed into UMI-guided consensus sequences using migec v1.2.7. Using mixcr v2.1.11, the UMI consensuses were aligned to TRA and TRB V and J templates and assembled into clonotypes. Clonotypes were classified as expanded or contracted when called significant by both edgeR and NoisET, with noise models trained on biological replicates. For edgeR calls, the cutoffs were a false discovery rate-adjusted p below 0.01 and a log2 fold-change threshold of 1. As an exploratory analysis of dynamics, PCA with hierarchical clustering was applied to max-normalized trajectories of the 1000 most abundant clonotypes. The CD4 or CD8 phenotype of responding clones was assigned using the separately sequenced CD4+ and CD8+ repertoires. TCRdb trimmed public reads at Q25 via fastp, called clones via MiXCR and kept in-frame beta chains. Rows merge per CDR3 protein into single entries with the most common DNA and genes. TCRdb's processing, not the authors', yielded these V and J calls. This sample is represented by hundreds of thousands of distinct CDR3 sequences; less than 25% of them were singletons. The top ten clonotypes cover around 8.4% of the sample.

This clonotype was seen only a few times. Its antigen is currently not known. Base qualities are missing; no much larger clone stands one base away. The paper as a whole reports these results and caveats: Some responding clones were detected in pre-infection memory, which suggested that pre-existing cross-reactive memory T cells had joined the SARS-CoV-2 response. SARS-CoV-2 specificity of the second-wave clones peaking on day 37 was not confirmed. Clones contracting from day 15 to 85 had balanced CD4/CD8 phenotypes, while a second wave expanding from day 15 to 37 was biased towards CD4+. Only two mild cases were covered in the study, and larger cohorts including severe cases with pre-infection samples were considered necessary. Contracting CD4+ clones turned up mainly in the CM and EM memory subsets, whereas EMRA was where CD8+ clones were enriched.

Ficoll-Paque density gradient centrifugation was used to isolate PBMCs. Taken from the germline V gene, the CDR1 and CDR2 loops are SGHTA and FQGNSA. V drops 5 bases and J drops 4 bases, leaving 16 bases in between. The CDR3 runs 15 amino acids, cysteine and phenylalanine included. The sequence is cut down to CDR3 DNA, 45 bases in frame from base 1. The sequenced material came from PBMCs or a T cell subset sorted from them (not recorded which). The chain joins TRBV7-2 to TRBJ2-3; TRBD2 is a weak D gene call, 5 bases matching. This TCR was sampled from an adult woman who had mild COVID-19 (a few samples of this study predate the infection). The sample titles of this study are shuffled in the database, so cell type and time point are left out; the donor was told from shared clones. The DNA sequence reads TGTGCCAGCAGCCAAGCGGCAGTATTCGCAGATACGCAGTATTTT. Its protein reads: CASSQAAVFADTQYF.